Listed here is a single T cell receptor (beta chain). The sample comes from a study of blood T cell repertoires in COVID-19. Clones were sequenced by immunoSEQ multiplex PCR, and TCRdb holds only the in-frame ones, with some missing. The sample holds a few hundred thousand clones; approximately 85% are singletons and the top ten take over 2%. CDR3 length: 15 amino acids. V lost 6 bases and J lost 7, with 18 bases in between. The germline CDR1 and CDR2 sequences are SNHLY and FYNNEI. Participants were placed into cohorts based on the clinical history they reported. The sample consisted of PBMCs or T cells enriched from blood (not recorded which). The origin of this receptor is a man aged 25-45 years who had recovered from COVID-19. This chain joins TRBV2 and TRBJ1-4; D is possibly TRBD1 (5 bases). CDR3 loop: CASSREQGMSEKLFF. CDR3 sequence (DNA): TGTGCCAGCAGCCGGGAGCAGGGAATGTCTGAAAAACTGTTTTTT.